This TCR beta chain was observed in a study of T cell repertoires in cytomegalovirus infection. Study-level information: TCR beta signatures that were public indicated CMV infection and matching HLA type.

Study results and caveats: The study found HLA-C-restricted CMV-specific TCR beta clonotypes dominating the ex vivo response.

With regard to this clonotype: The antigen remains unidentified.

The CDR3 spans 13 residues. V shed 6 bases and J 5 bases; nucleotides not matched to a gene: 5. CDR1 is SQVTM, CDR2 ANQGSEA, per germline. TCRdb re-analysed the reads in MiXCR, keeping a single row per CDR3 protein. The sample yields fewer than 1,000,000 distinct CDR3 sequences, under 40% seen once. Specimen: cultured CD8+ T cells from PBMCs, collected from culture after CMV antigen stimulation. This chain links TRBV29-1 with TRBJ2-4; 9 bases match TRBD1. This receptor was taken from a human donor in good health (CMV status not recorded). Some clones in this sample may be carry-over from other donors' samples. CDR3 coding DNA: TGCAGCGTCCCGGGACAGGGTGAAAACATTCAGTACTTC. Translating gives CSVPGQGENIQYF. The full variable domain, its missing parts supplied by reference TRBV29-1 and TRBJ2-4, is SAVISQKPSRDICQRGTSLTIQCQVDSQVTMMFWYRQQPGQSLTLIATANQGSEATYESGFVIDKFPISRPNLTFSTLTVSNMSPEDSSIYLCSVPGQGENIQYFGAGTRLSVL.